The TCR beta chain described here comes from a study of T cells in Graves' hyperthyroidism and ophthalmopathy. Notes on the study in general: For ophthalmopathy, model prediction preceded onset by a median about 6.4 months. From stable hyperthyroidism, ophthalmopathy was set apart by a 13 V-J model.

This clonotype was recorded at least ten times. Its matching antigen is unknown. Clinical symptoms, serum thyroxine and TRAb, thyroid ultrasound and orbital computed tomography were used for the diagnoses. From RNA transcripts, TCR beta CDR3 regions were amplified. The HTBI set primed first-round TCR CDR3 RT-PCR. TCRdb fed the multiplex PCR reads into MiXCR, producing one record per CDR3 protein. There are some 300,000 distinct CDR3 sequences in the sample; approximately 18% occur only once, and 39% lies in the top ten. J was trimmed by 4 bases and V by 4 bases; bases with no gene match: 6. This CDR3 has 15 residues. Germline-derived CDR1 and CDR2 are SGHTA and FQGTGA.

The receptor was isolated from a man in his fifties with Graves' ophthalmopathy. Material: blood. The V and J genes are TRBV7-3 and TRBJ2-3; 9 bases map to TRBD2. The CDR3 DNA is TGTGCCAGCAGCTCACGGACTAGCGATGCAGATACGCAGTATTTT. As protein: CASSSRTSDADTQYF.